Presented here are 8 T cell receptor beta chains from one specimen sequenced in a study of OX40 agonist ivuxolimab in advanced cancers. Profiling relied on immunoSEQ multiplex PCR, and the TCRdb table lists in-frame clones only, not all of them. Among tens of thousands of clones listed, 75% to 90% were seen once. Sequenced material: CD4+ or CD8+ T cells sorted from blood, taken in a trial of the OX40 agonist ivuxolimab. These receptors were collected from an adult with an advanced solid tumor such as melanoma, head and neck, liver or kidney cancer.

V and J are TRBV7-8 and TRBJ1-5; 8 bases align to TRBD1. Trimming removed 1 base from V and 5 bases from J; junction bases left unmatched: 4. CDR1 and CDR2 (germline): SGHVS, FQNEAQ. This CDR3 contains 15 residues. This CDR3 is CASSLVGTGHQPQHF. For the CDR3, the DNA is TGTGCCAGCAGCTTAGTAGGGACAGGTCATCAGCCCCAGCATTTT.

The rearrangement uses TRBV6-5 and TRBJ1-2, with no clear D. The ends were cut back, 10 bases at V and 1 base at J, with 7 bases in the middle. CDR1 is MNHEY, CDR2 SVGAGI, per germline. This CDR3 has 11 amino acids. The CDR3: CATKLNYGYTF. Written as DNA, the CDR3 is TGTGCCACAAAGCTTAACTATGGCTACACCTTC.

The V gene is TRBV18, the J gene TRBJ2-5; D is uncertain. This CDR3 comprises 12 residues. Between the trimmed V and J ends, which lost 3 bases and 1 base, there was a span of 3 bases. The V gene's germline CDR1 is KGHSH and CDR2 LQKENI. CDR3 nucleotide sequence: TGTGCCAGCTCACCTATCCAAGAGACCCAGTACTTC. Encoded protein: CASSPIQETQYF.

The table lists this clone with a few counts. This sequence joins TRBV9 and TRBJ2-2; 8 positions match TRBD2. Per the germline V gene, CDR1 is SGDLS and CDR2 is YYNGEE. Germline trimming cut 6 bases from V and 5 bases from J; bases unmatched to any gene: 3. The CDR3 totals 13 residues. This CDR3 is CASNGGGTGELFF. The CDR3 DNA is TGTGCCAGCAATGGCGGGGGGACCGGGGAGCTGTTTTTT.

This rearrangement joins TRBV5-1 to TRBJ2-3; D remains unclear. CDR3 length equals 14 residues. Between the trimmed V and J ends, which lost 2 bases and 4 bases, there was a span of 11 bases. Germline V lookup: CDR1 SGHRS, CDR2 YFSETQ. CDR3 protein: CASSFKSPPDTQYF. The CDR3 region has the DNA TGCGCCAGCAGCTTCAAGTCACCGCCAGATACGCAGTATTTT.

This chain uses TRBV6-4 with TRBJ1-1; D is ambiguous. The CDR3 has 13 residues. Germline-derived CDR1 and CDR2 are MRHNA and SNTAGT. Trimming stripped 5 bases from V and 4 bases from J, with 11 bases between. CDR3 loop: CASSSEWGTEAFF. CDR3 nucleotide sequence: TGTGCCAGCAGTTCTGAATGGGGCACTGAAGCTTTCTTT.

Here the CDR3 reads CAISQGGKLFF. In DNA form, the CDR3 reads TGTGCCATCAGCCAGGGGGGAAAACTGTTTTTT. This rearrangement joins TRBV10-3 to TRBJ1-4, with 7 positions matching TRBD1. The CDR3 is 11 amino acids. J gave up 10 bases and V 6 bases, and 2 bases lay outside the gene matches. Germline V lookup: CDR1 ENHRY, CDR2 SYGVKD.

V and J are TRBV11-2 and TRBJ1-5; no clear D gene. Germline lookup yields CDR1 SGHAT and CDR2 FQNNGV. V was cut by 1 base and J by 5 bases, with 6 bases left in between. The CDR3 runs 13 residues. Here the CDR3 DNA reads TGTGCCAGCAGCTTAGTCGGGGATCAGCCCCAGCATTTT. It yields the protein CASSLVGDQPQHF.